What follows are 27 T cell receptor beta chains derived from one specimen sequenced in a study of human versus mouse CDR3 diversity and MHC coevolution. Clones were sequenced by immunoSEQ multiplex PCR, and TCRdb holds only the in-frame ones, with some missing. The data show 45,000 to 75,000 clones, over 90% seen once. Specimen: naive CD4+ T cells from blood. Subset noted: CD45RO-negative CD62L-positive naive CD4 T cells. The receptors were sampled from a person aged 55 to 69 in good health.

This sequence joins TRBV27 and TRBJ1-1, with D possibly TRBD1 on 5 matching bases. Trimming stripped 4 bases from V and 5 bases from J, with 14 bases between. Per the germline V gene, CDR1 is MNHEY and CDR2 is SMNVEV (reference sequence). The CDR3 sequence is 14 residues long. The CDR3 reads CASSSQGGWTEAFF. CDR3 nucleotides: TGTGCCAGCAGTTCCCAGGGTGGGTGGACTGAAGCTTTCTTT.

The chain combines TRBV5-1 with TRBJ2-1; D remains unclear. The germline V gene encodes CDR1 SGHRS and CDR2 YFSETQ. CDR3 length: 12 residues. Between the trimmed V and J ends, which lost 1 base and 7 bases, there was a span of 6 bases. The CDR3 bases are TGCGCCAGCAGCTTGCCAGAAAATGAGCAGTTCTTC. This sequence encodes CASSLPENEQFF.

The chain has TRBV6-1 and TRBJ1-5; no clear D. The CDR3 is made up of 14 amino acids. Germline CDR1 and CDR2: MNHNS and SASEGT. Trimming cost V 7 bases and J 3 bases, with 13 bases left between them. CDR3 coding DNA: TGTGCCAGCACCCAGAACAGATTCAATCAGCCCCAGCATTTT. It is translated as CASTQNRFNQPQHF.

This clone appeared a single time. The CDR3 loop is CASMEQANQPQHF. CDR3 coding DNA: TGTGCCAGTATGGAACAGGCCAATCAGCCCCAGCATTTT. The chain couples TRBV6-1 to TRBJ1-5; TRBD1 might be the D (5 bases). Germline CDR1 reads MNHNS; CDR2 reads SASEGT. This CDR3 is built from 13 residues. V dropped 9 bases and J dropped 3 bases, with 12 bases sitting between them.

The gene calls are TRBV23-1 and TRBJ2-7, with D uncertain. TRBV23-1 qualifies as an ORF whose function is uncertain. This CDR3 comprises 11 residues. With 6 bases removed from V and 4 bases from J, the gap between germline ends came to 7 bases. The CDR3, as DNA: TGCGCCAGCAGGAGTTTGTACGAGCAGTACTTC. Its translation: CASRSLYEQYF.

DNA for the CDR3: TGTGCCAGTAGTATCGGAGGTGGGAGGGCCCCAGCCTACAATGAGCAGTTCTTC. It codes for CASSIGGGRAPAYNEQFF. The V gene is TRBV19, the J gene TRBJ2-1; 7 nucleotides match TRBD2. The CDR3 totals 18 residues. Trimming took 3 bases from V and 2 from J; bases not matched to a gene: 13. Germline V gene lookup returns CDR1 LNHDA and CDR2 SQIVND (reference sequence).

V gene TRBV19 combines with J gene TRBJ2-1; 11 nucleotides line up with TRBD1. CDR1 and CDR2 (germline): LNHDA, SQIVND (reference sequence). V gave up 3 bases and J gave up 9 bases; unmatched junction bases: 10. The CDR3 sequence is 16 residues long. This CDR3 reads CASSILAGTGGGEQFF. CDR3 nucleotide sequence: TGTGCCAGTAGTATCCTTGCGGGGACAGGGGGGGGTGAGCAGTTCTTC.

The V call is TRBV7-9, the J call TRBJ2-3, with 7 bases lining up with TRBD2. CDR1 is SEHNR and CDR2 is FQNEAQ in the germline V gene (reference sequence). V was clipped by 2 bases and J by 4 bases; unmatched bases: 6. This CDR3 comprises 15 residues. This CDR3 reads CASSLPAGAPDTQYF. The CDR3 DNA sequence: TGTGCCAGCAGCTTACCTGCGGGAGCGCCAGATACGCAGTATTTT.

The V gene is TRBV7-9, the J gene TRBJ1-1; the match to TRBD1 covers 7 bases. This CDR3 contains 15 residues. CDR1 and CDR2 from the germline V gene are SEHNR and FQNEAQ (reference sequence). Unmatched junction bases numbered 7, after V lost 5 bases and J lost 1 base. This CDR3 is CASSRTGVGNTEAFF. The CDR3 region has the DNA TGTGCCAGCAGCCGTACAGGGGTCGGGAACACTGAAGCTTTCTTT.

The chain carries TRBV6-5 and TRBJ1-2; TRBD1 agrees at 10 bases. Unmatched junction bases numbered 4, after V lost 3 bases and J lost 0 bases. The germline V gene encodes CDR1 MNHEY and CDR2 SVGAGI. This CDR3 comprises 16 residues. As DNA, the CDR3 is TGTGCCAGCAGTTATTACGGGACAGGGGCTAACTATGGCTACACCTTC. Amino acid sequence: CASSYYGTGANYGYTF.

This chain links TRBV5-4 with TRBJ2-3; a weak D match, TRBD2 (6 bases). Between the trimmed V and J ends, which lost 4 bases and 1 base, there was a span of 19 bases. In germline, CDR1 is SGHNT, CDR2 YYREEE (reference sequence). The CDR3 loop spans 17 amino acids. CDR3 sequence: CASSGRRGISGTDTQYF. CDR3 sequence (DNA): TGTGCCAGCAGCGGGAGGAGAGGGATCTCGGGCACAGATACGCAGTATTTT.

The chain recombines TRBV5-1 with TRBJ1-3, with D possibly being TRBD1 (6 bases). V lost 4 bases and J lost 0, with 14 bases in between. Germline V gene sequence: CDR1 SGHRS, CDR2 YFSETQ. This CDR3 has 16 amino acids. CDR3 residues: CASSRDNAFSGNTIYF. The CDR3 region has the DNA TGCGCCAGCAGCAGGGACAACGCGTTCTCTGGAAACACCATATATTTT.

This rearrangement joins TRBV19 to TRBJ1-6, with D perhaps matching TRBD1 (6 bases). With 6 bases removed from V and 9 bases from J, the gap between germline ends came to 12 bases. Germline values: CDR1 LNHDA, CDR2 SQIVND (reference sequence). The length of the CDR3 is 13 residues. CDR3 nucleotides: TGTGCCAGTAGCTCGGACAGAGGTTCACCCCTCCACTTT. It yields the protein CASSSDRGSPLHF.

The chain couples TRBV5-1 to TRBJ2-5; 7 bases line up with TRBD1. Germline V gene data show CDR1 as SGHRS and CDR2 as YFSETQ. The CDR3 totals 14 residues. V lost 0 bases, J lost 2 bases, and 1 base stayed unmatched. CDR3 amino acids: CASSLEGQQETQYF. CDR3 nucleotide sequence: TGCGCCAGCAGCTTGGAGGGACAGCAAGAGACCCAGTACTTC.

The rearrangement links TRBV5-1 to TRBJ1-4, with 8 bases matching TRBD1. V lost 4 bases, J lost 2 bases, and 7 bases stayed unmatched. Germline V CDR1 and CDR2: SGHRS, YFSETQ. The length of the CDR3 is 16 residues. The CDR3 bases are TGCGCCAGCAGCGTAACAGGGGGAACGACTAATGAAAAACTGTTTTTT. Protein product: CASSVTGGTTNEKLFF.

V and J are TRBV19 and TRBJ2-3; 14 bases align to TRBD2. V dropped 10 bases and J dropped 3; count of bases not matched to a gene: 9. Germline loops: CDR1 LNHDA, CDR2 SQIVND (reference sequence). The CDR3 has 16 amino acids. The CDR3 nucleotides read TGTGCCACCAAGTCCGGGACTAGCGGGAGTACAGATACGCAGTATTTT. Translating gives CATKSGTSGSTDTQYF.

The rearrangement links TRBV6-6 to TRBJ2-5; D possibly corresponds to TRBD2 (5 bases). Trimming cost V 4 bases and J 12 bases, with 15 bases left between them. Germline V gene sequence: CDR1 MNHNY, CDR2 SVGAGI (reference sequence). The CDR3 covers 12 residues. The CDR3 reads CASSSPSGYEYF. CDR3 nucleotides: TGTGCCAGCAGTTCCCCAAGCGGATACGAGTACTTC.

This sequence joins TRBV11-3 and TRBJ2-1, with 7 bases matching TRBD1. Germline V gives CDR1 SGHNT, CDR2 YENEEA. V shed 7 bases, J shed 0 bases, and the junction held 6 bases outside the gene matches. The CDR3 is made up of 15 amino acids. The DNA of the CDR3 is TGTGCCAGCAACAACCGGGACAGCTCCTACAATGAGCAGTTCTTC. This codes for CASNNRDSSYNEQFF.

J is TRBJ2-1 and V is TRBV7-9; 9 positions agree with TRBD2. CDR1 and CDR2 (germline): SEHNR, FQNEAQ (reference sequence). The V segment lost 1 base and the J segment 10 bases; nucleotides outside the gene matches: 8. The CDR3 sequence is 15 residues long. The CDR3 sequence: CASSLGAGGPGEQFF. CDR3 nucleotide sequence: TGTGCCAGCAGCTTAGGGGCGGGAGGGCCAGGGGAGCAGTTCTTC. The complete variable domain, with remaining parts taken from reference TRBV7-9 and TRBJ2-1, reads DTGVSQNPRHKITKRGQNVTFRCDPISEHNRLYWYRQTLGQGPEFLTYFQNEAQLEKSRLLSDRFSAERPKGSFSTLEIQRTEQGDSAMYLCASSLGAGGPGEQFFGPGTRLTVL.

The chain employs TRBV5-1 and TRBJ2-3; D is possibly TRBD1 (6 bases). The CDR3 runs 14 residues. Trimming took off 5 bases at V and 2 bases at J, with 12 bases between the two ends. From germline, CDR1 is SGHRS and CDR2 YFSETQ. The CDR3 region is CASSQGTPTDTQYF. CDR3 nucleotides: TGCGCCAGCAGTCAGGGGACACCCACAGATACGCAGTATTTT.

The CDR3 nucleotides are TGTGCCAGCAGTGAGTCACACGTCAATCAGCCCCAGCATTTT. It yields the protein CASSESHVNQPQHF. The chain carries TRBV6-1 and TRBJ1-5; D gene ambiguous. This CDR3 has 14 amino acids. CDR1 and CDR2 (germline): MNHNS, SASEGT. The germline V and J ends were trimmed by 3 bases and 3 bases, with 9 bases remaining between them.

The genes are TRBV7-9 and TRBJ2-2; 11 bases align to TRBD1. Germline V lookup: CDR1 SEHNR, CDR2 FQNEAQ (reference sequence). V shed 7 bases, J shed 5 bases, and the junction held 15 bases outside the gene matches. This CDR3 is 18 amino acids long. The CDR3 reads CASTWTGGPLGRTGELFF. Written as DNA, the CDR3 is TGTGCCAGCACCTGGACAGGGGGCCCCTTGGGGAGGACCGGGGAGCTGTTTTTT.

About this clone itself: This sample includes further DNA sequences coding for the same CDR3. The chain recombines TRBV11-3 with TRBJ2-3; D is possibly TRBD2 (6 bases). Between the trimmed V and J ends, which lost 3 bases and 1 base, there was a span of 8 bases. The CDR3 spans 14 residues. CDR1 SGHNT and CDR2 YENEEA come from the germline V gene. The chain's CDR3 is CASSLEGRTDTQYF. As DNA, the CDR3 is TGTGCCAGCAGCTTGGAGGGACGCACAGATACGCAGTATTTT. Full variable domain (rest looked up from reference TRBV11-3 and TRBJ2-3): EAGVVQSPRYKIIEKKQPVAFWCNPISGHNTLYWYLQNLGQGPELLIRYENEEAVDDSQLPKDRFSAERLKGVDSTLKIQPAELGDSAVYLCASSLEGRTDTQYFGPGTRLTVL.

The V and J genes are TRBV9 and TRBJ2-7, with TRBD2 matching over 13 bases. The CDR3 runs to 16 residues. CDR1 SGDLS and CDR2 YYNGEE come from the germline V gene. Trimming took 0 bases from V and 2 from J; bases not matched to a gene: 2. The CDR3 DNA is TGTGCCAGCAGCGTAGCGGGACTAGCGGGACCCTACGAGCAGTACTTC. It specifies CASSVAGLAGPYEQYF.

The chain uses TRBV10-2 and TRBJ2-3, with D possibly matching TRBD2 (7 bases). This CDR3 region has 15 residues. Germline CDR1 reads WSHSY; CDR2 reads SAAADI. Trimming left V 8 bases short and J 6 bases short, with 21 bases between. CDR3 sequence (DNA): TGCGCCAGCTTCCAGGGGAGCGGGATTCAGGATACGCAGTATTTT. This sequence encodes CASFQGSGIQDTQYF.

V and J are TRBV9 and TRBJ2-5; 7 bases are shared with TRBD2. Germline values: CDR1 SGDLS, CDR2 YYNGEE. V was pared by 0 bases and J by 5 bases, with 7 bases of the junction left unmatched. The CDR3 contains 15 residues. CDR3 protein: CASSVAGGSWETQYF. The CDR3 nucleotides are TGTGCCAGCAGCGTAGCAGGCGGGAGTTGGGAGACCCAGTACTTC.

V gene TRBV5-1 combines with J gene TRBJ2-6, with 9 bases lining up with TRBD1. Unmatched junction bases numbered 9, after V lost 4 bases and J lost 4 bases. The germline V gene encodes CDR1 SGHRS and CDR2 YFSETQ. The CDR3 totals 17 residues. DNA of the CDR3: TGCGCCAGCAGCCCCCGGGACAGGGAAGGAGGGGCCAACGTCCTGACTTTC. This codes for CASSPRDREGGANVLTF.